The clone carrying this TCR beta chain was observed a few times. This sample stems from a study of T cells after yellow fever vaccination. Each CDR3 protein is one row after TCRdb ran MiXCR on the 5' RACE reads. Here the sample spans some 340,000 distinct CDR3 sequences, about 10% being singletons. The sequence was obtained from a young man who received the YFV17D yellow fever vaccine. The source material was CD4+ T cells sorted from PBMCs, sampled 45 days after the yellow fever booster vaccination.

The CDR3 spells CASSQGQGDIQYF. In DNA, the CDR3 is TGTGCCAGCAGCCAAGGACAGGGGGACATTCAGTACTTC. J is TRBJ2-4 and V is TRBV3-1; 9 bases fit TRBD1. This CDR3 is 13 amino acids long. In germline, CDR1 is LGHDT, CDR2 YNNKEL (reference sequence). Germline trimming cut 1 base from V and 8 bases from J; bases unmatched to any gene: 0.